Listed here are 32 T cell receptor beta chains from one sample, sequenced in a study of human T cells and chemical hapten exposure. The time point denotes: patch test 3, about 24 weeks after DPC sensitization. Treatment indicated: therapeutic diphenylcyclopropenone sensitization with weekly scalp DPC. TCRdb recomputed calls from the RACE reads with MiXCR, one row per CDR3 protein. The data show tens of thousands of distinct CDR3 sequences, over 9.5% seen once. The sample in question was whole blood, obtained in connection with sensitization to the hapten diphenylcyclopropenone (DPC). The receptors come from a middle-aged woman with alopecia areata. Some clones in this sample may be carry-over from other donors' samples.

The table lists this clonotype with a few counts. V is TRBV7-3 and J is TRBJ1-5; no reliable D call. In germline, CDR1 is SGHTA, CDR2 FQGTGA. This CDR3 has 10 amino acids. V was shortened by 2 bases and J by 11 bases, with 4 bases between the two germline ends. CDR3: CASSLYSQHF. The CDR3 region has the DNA TGTGCCAGCAGCTTATACTCCCAGCATTTT.

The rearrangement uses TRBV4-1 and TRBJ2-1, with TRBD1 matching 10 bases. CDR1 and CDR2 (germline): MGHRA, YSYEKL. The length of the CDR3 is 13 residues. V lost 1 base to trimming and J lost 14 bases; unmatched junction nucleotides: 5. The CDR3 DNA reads TGCGCCAGCAGCCAAGCGGGACAGGGGTCTAAGTTCTTC. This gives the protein CASSQAGQGSKFF.

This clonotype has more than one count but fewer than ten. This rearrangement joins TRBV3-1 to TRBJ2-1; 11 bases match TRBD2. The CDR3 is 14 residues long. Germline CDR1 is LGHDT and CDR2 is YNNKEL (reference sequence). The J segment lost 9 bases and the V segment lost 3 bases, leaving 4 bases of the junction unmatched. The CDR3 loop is CASSHSGGASEQFF. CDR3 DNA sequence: TGTGCCAGCAGCCATAGCGGGGGGGCCAGTGAGCAGTTCTTC.

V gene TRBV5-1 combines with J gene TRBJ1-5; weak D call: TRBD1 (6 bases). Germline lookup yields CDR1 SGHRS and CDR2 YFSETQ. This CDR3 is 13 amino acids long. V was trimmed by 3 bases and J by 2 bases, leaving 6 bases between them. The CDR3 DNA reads TGCGCCAGCAGCTACAGGGGCAATCAGCCCCAGCATTTT. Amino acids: CASSYRGNQPQHF. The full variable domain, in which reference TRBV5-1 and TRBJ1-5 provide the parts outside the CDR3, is KAGVTQTPRYLIKTRGQQVTLSCSPISGHRSVSWYQQTPGQGLQFLFEYFSETQRNKGNFPGRFSGRQFSNSRSEMNVSTLELGDSALYLCASSYRGNQPQHFGDGTRLSIL.

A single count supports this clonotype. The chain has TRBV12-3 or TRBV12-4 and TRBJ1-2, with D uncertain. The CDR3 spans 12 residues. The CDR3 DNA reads TGTGCTACACAGTTACGAGAGTATGGCTACACCTTC. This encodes CATQLREYGYTF.

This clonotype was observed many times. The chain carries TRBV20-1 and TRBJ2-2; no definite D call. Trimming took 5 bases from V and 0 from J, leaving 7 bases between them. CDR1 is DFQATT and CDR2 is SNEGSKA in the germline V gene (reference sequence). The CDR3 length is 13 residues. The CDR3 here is CSASKTNTGELFF. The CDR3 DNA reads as TGCAGTGCTTCTAAAACGAACACCGGGGAGCTGTTTTTT.

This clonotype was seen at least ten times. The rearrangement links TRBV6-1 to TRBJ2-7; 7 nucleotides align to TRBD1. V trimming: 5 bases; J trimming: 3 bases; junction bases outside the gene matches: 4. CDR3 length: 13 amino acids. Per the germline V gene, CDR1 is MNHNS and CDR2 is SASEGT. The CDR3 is CASSTTGYYEQYF. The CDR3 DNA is TGTGCCAGCAGTACGACAGGGTACTACGAGCAGTACTTC.

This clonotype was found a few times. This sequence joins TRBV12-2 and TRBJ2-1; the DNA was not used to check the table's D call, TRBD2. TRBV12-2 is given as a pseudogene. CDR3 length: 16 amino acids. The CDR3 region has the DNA TGTGCAAGTCGCCCGACTAGCGGGGGCTACTACAATGAGCAGTTCTTC. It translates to CASRPTSGGYYNEQFF.

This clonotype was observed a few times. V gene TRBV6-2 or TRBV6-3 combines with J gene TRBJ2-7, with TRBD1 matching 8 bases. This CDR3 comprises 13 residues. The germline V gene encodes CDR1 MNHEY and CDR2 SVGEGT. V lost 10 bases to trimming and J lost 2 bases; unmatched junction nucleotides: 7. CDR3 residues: CATSGTGTYEQYF. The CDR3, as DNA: TGTGCCACCTCTGGGACAGGAACCTACGAGCAGTACTTC.

The CDR3 loop is CASSSLDGYEQYF. The CDR3 DNA reads TGTGCCAGCAGTTCCCTGGACGGCTACGAGCAGTACTTC. This rearrangement joins TRBV12-3 or TRBV12-4 to TRBJ2-7; D not certain. V lost 4 bases and J lost 3, with 10 bases in between. The CDR3 is 13 amino acids.

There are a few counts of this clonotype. CDR3 loop: CASTRQGADETQYF. The CDR3 DNA reads as TGTGCCAGCACCAGACAGGGGGCGGATGAGACCCAGTACTTC. The chain has TRBV28 and TRBJ2-5, with TRBD1 matching over 10 bases. Per the germline V gene, CDR1 is MDHEN and CDR2 is SYDVKM. The CDR3 extends over 14 amino acids. V lost 7 bases to trimming and J lost 5 bases; unmatched junction nucleotides: 7.

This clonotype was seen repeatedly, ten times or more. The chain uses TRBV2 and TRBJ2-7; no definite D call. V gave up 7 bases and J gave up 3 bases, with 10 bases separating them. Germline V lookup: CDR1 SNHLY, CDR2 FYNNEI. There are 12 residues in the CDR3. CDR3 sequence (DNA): TGTGCCAGCACCATAGACCGCTACGAGCAGTACTTC. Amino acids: CASTIDRYEQYF. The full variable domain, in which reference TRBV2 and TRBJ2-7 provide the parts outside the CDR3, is EPEVTQTPSHQVTQMGQEVILRCVPISNHLYFYWYRQILGQKVEFLVSFYNNEISEKSEIFDDQFSVERPDGSNFTLKIRSTKLEDSAMYFCASTIDRYEQYFGPGTRLTVT.

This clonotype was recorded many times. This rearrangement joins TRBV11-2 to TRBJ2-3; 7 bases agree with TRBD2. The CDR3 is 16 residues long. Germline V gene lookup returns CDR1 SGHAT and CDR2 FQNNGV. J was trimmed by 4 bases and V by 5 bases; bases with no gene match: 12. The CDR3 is CASSPRGASGADTQYF. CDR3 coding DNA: TGTGCCAGCAGCCCCCGCGGGGCTAGCGGCGCAGATACGCAGTATTTT.

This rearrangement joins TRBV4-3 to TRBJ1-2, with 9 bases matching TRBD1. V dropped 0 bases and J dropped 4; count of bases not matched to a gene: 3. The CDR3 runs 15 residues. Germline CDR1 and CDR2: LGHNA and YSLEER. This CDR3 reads CASSQEGTGIYGYTF. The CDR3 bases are TGCGCCAGCAGCCAAGAAGGGACAGGGATCTATGGCTACACCTTC.

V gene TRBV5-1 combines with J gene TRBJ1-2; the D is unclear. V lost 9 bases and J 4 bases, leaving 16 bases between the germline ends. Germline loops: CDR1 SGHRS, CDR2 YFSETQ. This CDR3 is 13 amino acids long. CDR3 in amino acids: CAKIEGKRYGYTF. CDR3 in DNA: TGCGCCAAAATAGAGGGAAAGCGCTATGGCTACACCTTC.

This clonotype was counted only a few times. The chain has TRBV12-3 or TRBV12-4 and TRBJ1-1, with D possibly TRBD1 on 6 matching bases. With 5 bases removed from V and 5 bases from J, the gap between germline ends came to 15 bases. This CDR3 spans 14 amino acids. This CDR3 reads CASSRGGQGTEAFF. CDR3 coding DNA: TGTGCCAGCAGTAGGGGAGGGCAGGGGACTGAAGCTTTCTTT.

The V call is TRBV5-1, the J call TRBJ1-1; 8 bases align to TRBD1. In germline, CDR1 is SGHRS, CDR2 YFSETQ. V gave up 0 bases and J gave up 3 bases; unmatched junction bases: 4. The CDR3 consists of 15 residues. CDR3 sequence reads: CASSLAVTGDTEAFF. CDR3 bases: TGCGCCAGCAGCTTGGCTGTGACAGGGGACACTGAAGCTTTCTTT.

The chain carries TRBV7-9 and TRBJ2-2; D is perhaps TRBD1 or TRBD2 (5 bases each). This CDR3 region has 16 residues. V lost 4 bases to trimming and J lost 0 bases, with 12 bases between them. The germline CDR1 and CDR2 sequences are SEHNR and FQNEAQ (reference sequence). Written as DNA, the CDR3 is TGTGCCAGCAGCTACCACGGGACGGCGAACACCGGGGAGCTGTTTTTT. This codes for CASSYHGTANTGELFF.

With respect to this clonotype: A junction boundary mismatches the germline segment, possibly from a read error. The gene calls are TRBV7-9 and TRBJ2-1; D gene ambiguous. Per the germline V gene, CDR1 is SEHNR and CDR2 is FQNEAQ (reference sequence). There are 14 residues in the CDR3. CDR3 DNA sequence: TGTGCCAGCAGAATTGCCAGCTCCTACAATGAGCTGTTCTTC. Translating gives CASRIASSYNELFF.

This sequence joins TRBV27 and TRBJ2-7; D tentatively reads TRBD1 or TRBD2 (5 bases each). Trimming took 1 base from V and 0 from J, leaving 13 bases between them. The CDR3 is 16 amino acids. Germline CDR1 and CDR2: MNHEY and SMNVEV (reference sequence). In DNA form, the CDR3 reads TGTGCCAGCAGTTTATTTGGGACCGTGAGCTCCTACGAGCAGTACTTC. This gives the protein CASSLFGTVSSYEQYF.

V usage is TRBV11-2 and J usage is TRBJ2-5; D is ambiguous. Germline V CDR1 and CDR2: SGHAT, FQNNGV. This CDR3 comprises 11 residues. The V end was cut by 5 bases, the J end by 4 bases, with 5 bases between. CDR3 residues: CASSMGETQYF. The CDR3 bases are TGTGCCAGCAGCATGGGAGAGACCCAGTACTTC.

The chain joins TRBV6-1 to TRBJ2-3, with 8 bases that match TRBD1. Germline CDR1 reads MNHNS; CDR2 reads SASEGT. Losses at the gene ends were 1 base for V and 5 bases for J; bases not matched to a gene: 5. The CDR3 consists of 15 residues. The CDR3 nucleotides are TGTGCCAGCAGTGAAGAGCAGGGGGCCCGAGATACGCAGTATTTT. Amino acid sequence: CASSEEQGARDTQYF.

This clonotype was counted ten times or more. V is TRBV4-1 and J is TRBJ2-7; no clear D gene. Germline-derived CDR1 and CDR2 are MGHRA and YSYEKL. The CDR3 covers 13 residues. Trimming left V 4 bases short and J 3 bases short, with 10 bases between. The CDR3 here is CASSRASSYEQYF. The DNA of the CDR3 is TGCGCCAGCAGCCGGGCGAGCAGCTACGAGCAGTACTTC.

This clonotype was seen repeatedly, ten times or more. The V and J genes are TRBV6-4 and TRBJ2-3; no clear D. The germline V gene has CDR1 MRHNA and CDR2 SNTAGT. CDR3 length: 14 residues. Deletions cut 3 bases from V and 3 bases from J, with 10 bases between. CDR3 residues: CASSEGEETDTQYF. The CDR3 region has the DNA TGTGCCAGCAGTGAAGGTGAAGAGACAGATACGCAGTATTTT.

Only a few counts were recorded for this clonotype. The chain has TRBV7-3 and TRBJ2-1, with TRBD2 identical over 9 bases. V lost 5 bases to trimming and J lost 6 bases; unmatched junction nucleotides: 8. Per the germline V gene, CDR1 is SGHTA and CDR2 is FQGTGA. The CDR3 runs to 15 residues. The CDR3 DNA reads TGTGCCAGCAGCCTAGGGCTAGCGGGGTTCAATGAGCAGTTCTTC. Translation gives CASSLGLAGFNEQFF.

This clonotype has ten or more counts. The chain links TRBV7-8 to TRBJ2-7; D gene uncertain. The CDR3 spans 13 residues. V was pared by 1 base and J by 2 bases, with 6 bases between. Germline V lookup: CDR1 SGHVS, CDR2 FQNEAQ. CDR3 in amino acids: CASSLVVAYEQYF. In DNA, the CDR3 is TGTGCCAGCAGCTTAGTGGTAGCCTACGAGCAGTACTTC.

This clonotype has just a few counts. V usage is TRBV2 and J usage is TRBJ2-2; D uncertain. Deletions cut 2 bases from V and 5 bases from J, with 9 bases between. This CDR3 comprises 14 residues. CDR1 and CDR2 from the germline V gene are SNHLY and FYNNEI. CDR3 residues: CASSETSKTGELFF. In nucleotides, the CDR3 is TGTGCCAGCAGTGAAACGTCTAAAACCGGGGAGCTGTTTTTT.

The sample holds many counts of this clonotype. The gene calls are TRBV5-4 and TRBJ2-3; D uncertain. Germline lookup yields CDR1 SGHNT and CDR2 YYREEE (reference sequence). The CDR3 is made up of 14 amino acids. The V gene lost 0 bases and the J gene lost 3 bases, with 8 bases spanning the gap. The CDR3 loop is CASSLVDGTDTQYF. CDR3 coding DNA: TGTGCCAGCAGCTTGGTTGACGGAACAGATACGCAGTATTTT.

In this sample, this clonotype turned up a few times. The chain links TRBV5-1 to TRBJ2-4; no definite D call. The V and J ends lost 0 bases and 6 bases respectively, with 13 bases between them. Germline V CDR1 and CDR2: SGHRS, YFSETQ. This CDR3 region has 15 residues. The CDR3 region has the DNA TGCGCCAGCAGCTTGGAAGGTGCCCTCACAAACATTCAGTACTTC. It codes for CASSLEGALTNIQYF.

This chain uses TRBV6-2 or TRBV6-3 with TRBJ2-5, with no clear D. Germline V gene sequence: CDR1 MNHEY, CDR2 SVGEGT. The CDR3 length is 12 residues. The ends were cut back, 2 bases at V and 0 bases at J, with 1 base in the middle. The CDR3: CASSYNQETQYF. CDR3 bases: TGTGCCAGCAGTTACAACCAAGAGACCCAGTACTTC.

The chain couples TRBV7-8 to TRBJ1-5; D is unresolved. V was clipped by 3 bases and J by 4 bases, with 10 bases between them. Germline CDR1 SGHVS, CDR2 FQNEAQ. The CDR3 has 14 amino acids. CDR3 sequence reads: CASSLVQRNQPQHF. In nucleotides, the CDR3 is TGTGCCAGCAGCTTGGTCCAGCGTAATCAGCCCCAGCATTTT.

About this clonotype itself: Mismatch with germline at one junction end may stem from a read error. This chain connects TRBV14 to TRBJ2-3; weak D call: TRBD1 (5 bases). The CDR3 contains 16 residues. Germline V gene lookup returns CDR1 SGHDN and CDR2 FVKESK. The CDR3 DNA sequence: TGTGCCTGCAGCCAGGGTTCCCGTAGAGGAACAGATACGCAGTATTTT. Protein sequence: CACSQGSRRGTDTQYF.